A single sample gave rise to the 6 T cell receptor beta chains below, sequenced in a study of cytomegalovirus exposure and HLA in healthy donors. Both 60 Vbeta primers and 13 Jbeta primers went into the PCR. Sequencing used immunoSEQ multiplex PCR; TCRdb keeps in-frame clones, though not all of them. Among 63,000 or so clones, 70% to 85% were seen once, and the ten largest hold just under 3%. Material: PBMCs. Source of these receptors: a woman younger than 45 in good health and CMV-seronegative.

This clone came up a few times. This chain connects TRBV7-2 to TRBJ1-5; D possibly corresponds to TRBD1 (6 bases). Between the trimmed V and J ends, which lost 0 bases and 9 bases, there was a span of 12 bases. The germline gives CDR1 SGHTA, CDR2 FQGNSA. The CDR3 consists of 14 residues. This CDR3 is CASSLAQGTGPQHF. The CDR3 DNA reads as TGTGCCAGCAGCTTAGCGCAGGGGACCGGGCCCCAGCATTTT. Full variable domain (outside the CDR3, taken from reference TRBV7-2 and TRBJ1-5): GAGVSQSPSNKVTEKGKDVELRCDPISGHTALYWYRQSLGQGLEFLIYFQGNSAPDKSGLPSDRFSAERTGGSVSTLTIQRTQQEDSAVYLCASSLAQGTGPQHFGDGTRLSIL.

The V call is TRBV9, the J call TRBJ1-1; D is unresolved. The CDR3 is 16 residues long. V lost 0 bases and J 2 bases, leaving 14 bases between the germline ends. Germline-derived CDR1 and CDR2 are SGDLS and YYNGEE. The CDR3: CASSVVKSGVNTEAFF. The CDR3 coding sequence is TGTGCCAGCAGCGTAGTAAAGTCTGGAGTAAACACTGAAGCTTTCTTT.

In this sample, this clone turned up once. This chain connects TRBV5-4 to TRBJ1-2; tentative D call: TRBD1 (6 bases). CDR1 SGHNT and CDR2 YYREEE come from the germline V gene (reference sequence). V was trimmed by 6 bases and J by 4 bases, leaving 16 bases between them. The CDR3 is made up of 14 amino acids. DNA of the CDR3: TGTGCCAGCACCTCAGGGGAATGGGGCTATGGCTACACCTTC. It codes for CASTSGEWGYGYTF.

The CDR3 DNA sequence: TGTGCCAGTAGTATCACAGGGGTGGTGGGAGCTTTCTTT. It encodes CASSITGVVGAFF. The J gene is TRBJ1-1, the V gene TRBV19; 7 bases match TRBD1. This CDR3 contains 13 residues. The germline V gene has CDR1 LNHDA and CDR2 SQIVND (reference sequence). The J segment lost 10 bases and the V segment lost 3 bases, leaving 8 bases of the junction unmatched.

CDR3 amino acids: CASRDRGRGETQYF. CDR3 nucleotide sequence: TGTGCCAGCAGGGACAGGGGGCGGGGAGAGACCCAGTACTTC. This sequence joins TRBV19 and TRBJ2-5; the match to TRBD1 covers 12 bases. The CDR3 consists of 14 residues. In germline, CDR1 is LNHDA, CDR2 SQIVND (reference sequence). V was clipped by 9 bases and J by 4 bases; unmatched bases: 6.

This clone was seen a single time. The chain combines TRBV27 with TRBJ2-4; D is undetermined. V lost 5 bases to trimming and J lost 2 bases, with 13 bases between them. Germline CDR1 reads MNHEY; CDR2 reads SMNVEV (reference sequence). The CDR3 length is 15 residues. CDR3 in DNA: TGTGCCAGCAGTCCGTATCGTGACTCCAAAAACATTCAGTACTTC. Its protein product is CASSPYRDSKNIQYF.